This TCR beta chain was profiled in a study of blood T cell repertoires in COVID-19. Method: immunoSEQ multiplex PCR; TCRdb's copy keeps in-frame clones and lacks some. In the table there are roughly 250,000 clones, about 88% of which are singletons. The germline CDR1 and CDR2 sequences are PRHDT and FYEKMQ (reference sequence). V gave up 2 bases and J gave up 1 base, with 15 bases separating them. The CDR3 is 17 amino acids. Sequenced input: PBMCs or T cells enriched from blood (not recorded which). This clonotype originated in a woman aged 50 to 60 who had recovered from COVID-19. This chain uses TRBV13 with TRBJ2-1; D is undetermined. The CDR3 sequence: CASSLMRTLESYNEQFF. CDR3 coding DNA: TGTGCCAGCAGCTTAATGCGCACTCTTGAGTCCTACAATGAGCAGTTCTTC.